This T cell receptor beta chain is drawn from a study of T cells in Graves' hyperthyroidism and ophthalmopathy. At the level of the study: It was at initial diagnosis, before any treatment, that peripheral blood was collected.

Amplification yielded TCR beta CDR3 regions, with RNA transcripts as the source. HTBI primers were employed in a first-round RT-PCR of the TCR CDR3. TCRdb independently ran MiXCR on the multiplex PCR reads; one entry per CDR3 protein. The sample lists around 340,000 distinct CDR3 sequences, 14% occurring once. Comments on this clonotype: Its target is not known.

Whole-study results and caveats: Also found in blood were most expanded thyroid clonotypes above 0.001.

Over 18 months, lack of ophthalmopathy progression marked Graves' hyperthyroidism as stable. Patients aged 18 to 65 had newly diagnosed hyperthyroidism lasting under 2 months. V lost 3 bases and J 1 base, leaving 6 bases between the germline ends. This CDR3 has 13 amino acids. In germline, CDR1 is SNHLY, CDR2 FYNNEI. Specimen: blood. The chain has TRBV2 and TRBJ1-1; D is unresolved. The sequence was collected from a woman aged 30 to 39 with Graves' hyperthyroidism. CDR3 sequence (DNA): TGTGCCAGCAGTGAGTATTGGAACACTGAAGCTTTCTTT. It is translated as CASSEYWNTEAFF. Together with reference TRBV2 and TRBJ1-1, the CDR3 gives the full variable domain: EPEVTQTPSHQVTQMGQEVILRCVPISNHLYFYWYRQILGQKVEFLVSFYNNEISEKSEIFDDQFSVERPDGSNFTLKIRSTKLEDSAMYFCASSEYWNTEAFFGQGTRLTVV.